In this sample, the clone carrying this TCR beta chain turned up many times. These data belong to a study of HIV-infected patients and healthy controls. Germline CDR1 is SQVTM and CDR2 is ANQGSEA. Germline trimming cut 5 bases from V and 4 bases from J; bases unmatched to any gene: 12. This CDR3 spans 16 amino acids. Via MiXCR, TCRdb re-called the 5' RACE reads, giving one row per CDR3 protein. The sample shows about 64,000 distinct CDR3 sequences, about a fifth of them seen only once. Material for sequencing was CD4+ T cells from blood. This receptor was identified in a human donor in good health. The chain couples TRBV29-1 to TRBJ2-3; 10 nucleotides agree with TRBD2. The CDR3 bases are TGCAGCGTTTCGCGGCTAGCGGGAGTAGGCGCAGATACGCAGTATTTT. Protein: CSVSRLAGVGADTQYF.